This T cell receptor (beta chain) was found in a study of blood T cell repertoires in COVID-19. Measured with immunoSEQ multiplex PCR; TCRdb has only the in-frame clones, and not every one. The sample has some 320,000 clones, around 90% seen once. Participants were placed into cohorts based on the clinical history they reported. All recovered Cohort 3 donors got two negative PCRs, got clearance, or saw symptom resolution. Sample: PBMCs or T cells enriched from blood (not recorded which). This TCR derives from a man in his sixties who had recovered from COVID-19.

CDR3 coding DNA: TGTGCCAGCAGCTTAGGCGGGACCAAGGTCGGGGAGCTGTTTTTT. Translated, it gives CASSLGGTKVGELFF. V and J are TRBV11-2 and TRBJ2-2, with D maybe TRBD2 (6 bases). This CDR3 is built from 15 residues. With 1 base removed from V and 7 bases from J, the gap between germline ends came to 13 bases. CDR1 and CDR2 from the germline V gene are SGHAT and FQNNGV.